This T cell receptor beta chain was documented in a study of tumor-infiltrating lymphocytes in oesophageal squamous cell carcinoma. In this sample, this clonotype turned up a few times. TCRdb reprocessed the PCR reads via MiXCR and lists one record per CDR3 protein. The sample yields 10,000 or so distinct CDR3 sequences, around 58% seen once. V was cut by 5 bases and J by 9 bases, with 8 bases left in between. The CDR3 covers 11 residues. Germline loops: CDR1 ENHRY, CDR2 SYGVKD. The receptor was derived from a female donor with esophageal squamous cell carcinoma. The sample consisted of esophageal tumor tissue. V and J are TRBV10-3 and TRBJ2-1; no definite D call. CDR3 loop: CAISMNGEQFF. DNA for the CDR3: TGTGCCATCAGTATGAATGGTGAGCAGTTCTTC.